Listed here is a single TCR beta chain. This specimen belongs to a study of cytomegalovirus exposure and HLA in healthy donors. CDR1 is LNHDA, CDR2 SQIVND, per germline (reference sequence). Trimming stripped 1 base from V and 7 bases from J, with 14 bases between. The CDR3 is 15 amino acids. The primer mix had 60 Vbeta and 13 Jbeta primers. The repertoire was sequenced with immunoSEQ multiplex PCR; TCRdb's copy has only in-frame clones and lacks some. This sample has some 90,000 clones; approximately 80% occur once, and the top ten carry approximately 5.6%. The receptor was isolated from a young man in good health and CMV-seropositive. V and J are TRBV19 and TRBJ1-5, with D perhaps matching TRBD1 (5 bases). Sample: PBMCs. CDR3 coding DNA: TGTGCCAGTAGTATAGGTCAGGGTTGGAACCAGCCCCAGCATTTT. As protein: CASSIGQGWNQPQHF.